These 15 T cell receptor beta chains originate from one sample sequenced in a study of cytomegalovirus exposure and HLA in healthy donors. The primer mix had 60 Vbeta and 13 Jbeta primers. Repertoires were generated with immunoSEQ multiplex PCR, while TCRdb's copy carries only in-frame clones and drops some. This table holds fewer than 200,000 clones, approximately 75% found once. Sequencing was performed on PBMCs. These receptors all come from a girl aged 5 to 17 in good health and CMV-seronegative.

This clone was seen a few times. The chain is built from TRBV6-1 and TRBJ1-1, with 8 positions matching TRBD1. Germline V lookup: CDR1 MNHNS, CDR2 SASEGT. This CDR3 is 13 amino acids long. The junction had 7 bases not matched to a gene; V was cut back by 7 bases and J by 6 bases. The CDR3 sequence: CASNGQGIAEAFF. Here the CDR3 DNA reads TGTGCCAGCAACGGACAGGGAATCGCTGAAGCTTTCTTT.

This clone was seen more than once but under ten times. This chain uses TRBV11-2 with TRBJ2-1; 10 bases match TRBD2. The CDR3 has 16 amino acids. Germline-derived CDR1 and CDR2 are SGHAT and FQNNGV. With V trimmed by 1 base and J by 3 bases, 3 bases remained unmatched. CDR3 residues: CASSLGVAGGYNEQFF. DNA for the CDR3: TGTGCCAGCAGCTTAGGGGTAGCGGGGGGCTACAATGAGCAGTTCTTC.

Written as DNA, the CDR3 is TGCAGCGTTGAGGCAGGGGGTGGTGGCTACACCTTC. This codes for CSVEAGGGGYTF. The chain joins TRBV29-1 to TRBJ1-2; 7 positions agree with TRBD1. Germline CDR1 is SQVTM and CDR2 is ANQGSEA. The CDR3 runs to 12 residues. The V and J ends lost 3 bases and 7 bases, in that order; junction bases with no gene match: 5.

The rearrangement uses TRBV29-1 and TRBJ2-5; possibly TRBD2 for D (5 bases). Between the trimmed V and J ends, which lost 6 bases and 7 bases, there was a span of 12 bases. The CDR3 consists of 11 residues. The germline V gene encodes CDR1 SQVTM and CDR2 ANQGSEA. CDR3 nucleotides: TGCAGCGTAGACAAGGAGGTGACCCAGTACTTC. Translating it yields CSVDKEVTQYF. The full variable domain, with the rest looked up from reference TRBV29-1 and TRBJ2-5, is SAVISQKPSRDICQRGTSLTIQCQVDSQVTMMFWYRQQPGQSLTLIATANQGSEATYESGFVIDKFPISRPNLTFSTLTVSNMSPEDSSIYLCSVDKEVTQYFGPGTRLLVL.

This clone was counted only a few times. The chain couples TRBV7-9 to TRBJ1-1; D is unclear. Germline V gene lookup returns CDR1 SEHNR and CDR2 FQNEAQ (reference sequence). The CDR3 is 12 residues long. Trimming shortened V by 1 base and J by 3 bases, and 3 bases separated the two germline ends. The CDR3: CASSLVDTEAFF. CDR3 coding DNA: TGTGCCAGCAGCTTAGTAGACACTGAAGCTTTCTTT. Full variable domain (missing parts from reference TRBV7-9 and TRBJ1-1): DTGVSQNPRHKITKRGQNVTFRCDPISEHNRLYWYRQTLGQGPEFLTYFQNEAQLEKSRLLSDRFSAERPKGSFSTLEIQRTEQGDSAMYLCASSLVDTEAFFGQGTRLTVV.

The chain uses TRBV23-1 and TRBJ1-2; D is ambiguous. TRBV23-1 is an open reading frame whose function is uncertain. This CDR3 spans 14 amino acids. Trimming took off 9 bases at V and 8 bases at J, with 22 bases between the two ends. Written as DNA, the CDR3 is TGCGCCAGTGAATTAAACTATCCGTTTAAGGGCTACACCTTC. Amino acids: CASELNYPFKGYTF.

This clone came up a few times. The rearrangement links TRBV4-2 to TRBJ1-6; TRBD1 matches 7 bases. CDR3 length equals 17 residues. Germline-derived CDR1 and CDR2 are LGHNA and YNFKEQ. Germline trimming cut 4 bases from V and 8 bases from J; bases unmatched to any gene: 14. Here the CDR3 DNA reads TGTGCCAGCAGCCGTAAAACTACAGGGGTGGCGCATTCACCCCTCCACTTT. Amino acids: CASSRKTTGVAHSPLHF.

This sequence joins TRBV6-1 and TRBJ2-2; D is ambiguous. The length of the CDR3 is 14 residues. Germline V CDR1 and CDR2: MNHNS, SASEGT. V was clipped by 7 bases and J by 0 bases, with 9 bases between them. The CDR3 region has the DNA TGTGCCAGCACGGCGGCTTCGAACACCGGGGAGCTGTTTTTT. Translation: CASTAASNTGELFF.

V and J are TRBV7-8 and TRBJ2-5, with 14 nucleotides matching TRBD2. This CDR3 is 15 amino acids long. J lost 4 bases, V lost 3 bases, and 1 base had no gene match. CDR1 and CDR2 (germline): SGHVS, FQNEAQ. CDR3 sequence reads: CASSFGLAGGETQYF. DNA of the CDR3: TGTGCCAGCAGCTTCGGACTAGCGGGGGGAGAGACCCAGTACTTC.

A few counts support this clone. This sequence joins TRBV5-1 and TRBJ2-7; TRBD1 aligns across 7 bases. Trimming removed 1 base from V and 1 base from J; junction bases left unmatched: 5. CDR3 length: 15 amino acids. The germline gives CDR1 SGHRS, CDR2 YFSETQ. This CDR3 reads CASSLQGVGSYEQYF. The CDR3 DNA is TGCGCCAGCAGCTTGCAGGGGGTAGGGTCCTACGAGCAGTACTTC.

The V gene is TRBV6-1, the J gene TRBJ1-5, with D tentatively TRBD1 (5 bases). The CDR3 has 15 amino acids. Between the trimmed V and J ends, which lost 8 bases and 0 bases, there was a span of 14 bases. CDR1 is MNHNS and CDR2 is SASEGT in the germline V gene. Here the CDR3 reads CASATGQYSNQPQHF. As DNA, the CDR3 is TGTGCCAGCGCCACCGGACAATATAGCAATCAGCCCCAGCATTTT.

V gene TRBV19 combines with J gene TRBJ2-7; 8 bases match TRBD1. Losses at the gene ends were 4 bases for V and 6 bases for J; bases not matched to a gene: 26. The CDR3 extends over 20 amino acids. Germline V gene data show CDR1 as LNHDA and CDR2 as SQIVND (reference sequence). The CDR3 nucleotides are TGTGCCAGTAGTAGAAAGGTCGTAGCCTGGGGGGCCGGACAGGGAATCGAGCAGTACTTC. Amino acid sequence: CASSRKVVAWGAGQGIEQYF. Full variable domain (missing parts from reference TRBV19 and TRBJ2-7): DGGITQSPKYLFRKEGQNVTLSCEQNLNHDAMYWYRQDPGQGLRLIYYSQIVNDFQKGDIAEGYSVSREKKESFPLTVTSAQKNPTAFYLCASSRKVVAWGAGQGIEQYFGPGTRLTVT.

This CDR3 is CASRIAGAGANVLTF. The CDR3 nucleotides read TGTGCCAGCCGAATAGCAGGGGCCGGGGCCAACGTCCTGACTTTC. The rearrangement uses TRBV6-1 and TRBJ2-6, with a weak D call TRBD1 (6 bases). Germline V gene data show CDR1 as MNHNS and CDR2 as SASEGT. CDR3 length: 15 residues. The germline V and J ends were trimmed by 8 bases and 4 bases, with 15 bases remaining between them.

The chain carries TRBV2 and TRBJ1-4; the D gene is possibly TRBD1 (5 bases). Per the germline V gene, CDR1 is SNHLY and CDR2 is FYNNEI. Deletions cut 6 bases from V and 10 bases from J, with 15 bases between. The CDR3 is 13 amino acids. CDR3 coding DNA: TGTGCCAGCAGGGGGACGTCCGGGGGAAAACTGTTTTTT. Amino acids: CASRGTSGGKLFF.

The table lists this clone with a few counts. The rearrangement links TRBV5-1 to TRBJ1-5; D remains ambiguous. This CDR3 has 13 residues. Germline V gene sequence: CDR1 SGHRS, CDR2 YFSETQ. Trimming shortened V by 0 bases and J by 4 bases, and 5 bases separated the two germline ends. Here the CDR3 reads CASSLGRNQPQHF. For the CDR3, the DNA is TGCGCCAGCAGCTTGGGCAGGAATCAGCCCCAGCATTTT.